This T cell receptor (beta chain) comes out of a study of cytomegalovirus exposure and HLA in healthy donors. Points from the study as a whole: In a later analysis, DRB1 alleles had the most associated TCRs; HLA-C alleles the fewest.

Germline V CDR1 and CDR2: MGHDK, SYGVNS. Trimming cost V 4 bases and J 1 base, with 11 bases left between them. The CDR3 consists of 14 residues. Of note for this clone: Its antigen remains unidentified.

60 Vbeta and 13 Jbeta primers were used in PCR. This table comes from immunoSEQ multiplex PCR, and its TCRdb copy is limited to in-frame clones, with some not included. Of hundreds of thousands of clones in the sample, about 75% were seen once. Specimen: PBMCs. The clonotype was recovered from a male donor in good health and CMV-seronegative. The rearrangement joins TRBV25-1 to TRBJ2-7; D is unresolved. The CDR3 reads CASSGLEVSYEQYF. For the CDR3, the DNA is TGTGCCAGCAGTGGATTAGAGGTTTCCTACGAGCAGTACTTC.